This TCR beta chain was recorded in a study of CD8 T cells in ankylosing spondylitis. TCRdb reanalysed the 5' RACE reads using MiXCR and keeps one entry per CDR3 protein. The sample holds 100,000 to 150,000 distinct CDR3 sequences; over 7% are singletons and the top ten take roughly 3.3%. The CDR3 contains 12 residues. V was pared by 5 bases and J by 7 bases, with 12 bases between. This TCR came from a male donor with ankylosing spondylitis or in good health (not recorded which). The chain is built from TRBV12-3 or TRBV12-4 and TRBJ2-7; D possibly corresponds to TRBD2 (7 bases). Material: blood, either unsorted or a sorted T cell fraction (not recorded which). In nucleotides, the CDR3 is TGTGCCAGCAGTCAAGGGGGAGGGGAGCAGTACTTC. It yields the protein CASSQGGGEQYF.